This T cell receptor beta chain appears in the sequencing data of a study of T-cell memory formation after mild COVID-19 (dated by TCRdb to the early 2020s). Some background on the complete study: TCR sequence clusters from the two donors were largely donor specific. The cohort was made up of two young adult volunteers, one female and one male, who were previously healthy. In a couple of donors, T-cell clones that expanded and contracted after mild COVID-19 were tracked by sequencing TCRalpha and TCRbeta repertoires over time.

PBMCs were isolated by Ficoll-Paque density gradient centrifugation. From the germline V gene, CDR1 is SGHTA and CDR2 is FQGNSA. V is cut by 4 bases and J by 2 bases, and the space between the germline ends is 14 bases. The CDR3 sequence holds 15 residues, the cysteine and phenylalanine included. The kept DNA is CDR3 alone, 45 bases in frame from the first base. The study at large found these results: The detection of some responding clones in pre-infection memory suggests that pre-existing cross-reactive memory T cells joined the SARS-CoV-2 response. Balanced CD4/CD8 phenotypes were observed for clones contracting from day 15 to 85, whereas a bias towards CD4+ was observed for a second wave of clones expanding from day 15 to 37. Contracting CD4+ clones were located mainly in the CM and EM memory subsets, whereas CD8+ clones were found to be enriched in EMRA. SARS-CoV-2 specificity of the second-wave clones peaking on day 37 was not confirmed. Only two mild cases were covered by the study, and larger cohorts that include severe cases with pre-infection samples were considered necessary.

This clonotype showed up just a few times. Its antigen specificity is not known. The record has no base qualities; no much larger clone is one base away. The sequencer listed for this sample is Illumina NovaSeq 6000. TCRalpha and TCRbeta cDNA libraries were built by 5'RACE with constant-segment primers, adding sample barcodes and unique molecular identifiers. Trizol reagent was used to extract RNA from every sample. Amplification of the libraries took two PCR steps, and the second step added a second sample barcode plus Illumina TruSeq adapters. The libraries were sequenced on an Illumina NovaSeq using 2 x 150 bp paired-end reads. For the original study's pipeline: Reads were demultiplexed and collapsed into UMI-guided consensus sequences with migec v1.2.7. With mixcr v2.1.11, UMI consensuses were aligned to TRA and TRB V and J templates and assembled into clonotypes. Clonotypes were classified as expanded or contracted when called significant by both edgeR and NoisET, with noise models trained on biological replicates. For edgeR calls, the cutoffs were a false discovery rate-adjusted p below 0.01 and a log2 fold-change threshold of 1. PCA with hierarchical clustering of max-normalized trajectories of the 1000 most abundant clonotypes was used as exploratory dynamics analysis. Separately sequenced CD4+ and CD8+ repertoires were used to assign the CD4 or CD8 phenotype of responding clones. TCRdb trimmed public reads at Q25 via fastp, called clones via MiXCR and kept in-frame beta chains. Identical CDR3 proteins give one entry, which carries the most common genes and DNA. TCRdb, rather than the study authors, made the V and J calls. The sample table lists 450,000 to 650,000 distinct CDR3 sequences, about a fifth of them with a count of one. The top ten hold approximately 13% of the sample.

This sequence was found in an adult woman who had mild COVID-19 (a few samples of this study predate the infection). The sample titles of this study are shuffled in the database, so cell type and time point are left out; the donor was told from shared clones. Sequenced input: PBMCs or a T cell subset sorted from them (not recorded which). The chain is encoded by TRBV7-2 joined to TRBJ1-1; perhaps TRBD1 is the D gene, with 5 bases matching. The nucleotides read TGTGCCAGCAGCTGGACCGGGACCCCTAACACTGAAGCTTTCTTT. This gives the protein CASSWTGTPNTEAFF.